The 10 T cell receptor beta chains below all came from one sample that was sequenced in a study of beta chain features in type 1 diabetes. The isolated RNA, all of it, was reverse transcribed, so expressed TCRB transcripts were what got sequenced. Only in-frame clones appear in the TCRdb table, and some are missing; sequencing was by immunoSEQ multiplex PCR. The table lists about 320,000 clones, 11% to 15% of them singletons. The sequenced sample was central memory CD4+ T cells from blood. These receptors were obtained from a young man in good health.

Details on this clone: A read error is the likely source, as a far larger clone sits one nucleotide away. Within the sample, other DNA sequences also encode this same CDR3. The CDR3 reads CASSSYNEQFF. In DNA, the CDR3 is TGTGCCAGCAGCTCCTACAATGAGCAGTTCTTC. This chain uses TRBV4-2 with TRBJ2-1; no definite D call. Germline loops: CDR1 LGHNA, CDR2 YNFKEQ. CDR3 length: 11 residues. V lost 5 bases to trimming and J lost 1 base, with 0 bases between them.

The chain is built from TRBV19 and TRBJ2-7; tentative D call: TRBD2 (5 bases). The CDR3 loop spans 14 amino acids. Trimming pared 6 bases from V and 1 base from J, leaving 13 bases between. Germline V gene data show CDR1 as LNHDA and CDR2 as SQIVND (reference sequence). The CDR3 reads CASSPTSRSYEQYF. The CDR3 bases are TGTGCCAGTAGCCCTACTAGTAGGTCCTACGAGCAGTACTTC.

The CDR3 nucleotides are TGTGCCAGCTCACCACCAAGGGGGCAGTGGGAGCTGTTTTTT. It encodes CASSPPRGQWELFF. The V and J genes are TRBV18 and TRBJ2-2; 7 bases map to TRBD1. CDR1 and CDR2 from the germline V gene are KGHSH and LQKENI. V was pared by 0 bases and J by 9 bases, with 4 bases of the junction left unmatched. This CDR3 is 14 amino acids long.

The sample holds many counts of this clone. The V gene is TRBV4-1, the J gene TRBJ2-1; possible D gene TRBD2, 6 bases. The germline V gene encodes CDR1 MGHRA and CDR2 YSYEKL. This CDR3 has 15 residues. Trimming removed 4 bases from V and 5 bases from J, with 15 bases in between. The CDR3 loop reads CASSPWAGRHNEQFF. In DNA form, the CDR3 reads TGCGCCAGCAGCCCTTGGGCGGGGCGGCACAATGAGCAGTTCTTC.

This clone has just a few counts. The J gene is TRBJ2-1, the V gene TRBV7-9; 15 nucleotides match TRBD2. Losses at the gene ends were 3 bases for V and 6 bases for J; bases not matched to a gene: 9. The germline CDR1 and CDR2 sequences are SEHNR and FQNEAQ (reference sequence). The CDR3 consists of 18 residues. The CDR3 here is CASSLGGLAGGSINEQFF. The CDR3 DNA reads TGTGCCAGCAGCTTGGGGGGACTAGCGGGAGGATCTATCAATGAGCAGTTCTTC.

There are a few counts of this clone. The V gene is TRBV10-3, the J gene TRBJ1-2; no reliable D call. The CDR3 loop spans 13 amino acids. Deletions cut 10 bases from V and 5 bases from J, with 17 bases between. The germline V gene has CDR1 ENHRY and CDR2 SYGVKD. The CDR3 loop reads CASSPADVYGYTF. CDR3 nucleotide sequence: TGTGCCAGCAGCCCCGCGGACGTTTATGGCTACACCTTC.

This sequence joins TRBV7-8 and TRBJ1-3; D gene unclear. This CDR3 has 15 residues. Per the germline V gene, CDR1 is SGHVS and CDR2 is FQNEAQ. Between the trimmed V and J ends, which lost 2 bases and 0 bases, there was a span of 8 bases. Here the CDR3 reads CASSLLADSGNTIYF. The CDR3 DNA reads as TGTGCCAGCAGCTTATTAGCCGACTCTGGAAACACCATATATTTT.

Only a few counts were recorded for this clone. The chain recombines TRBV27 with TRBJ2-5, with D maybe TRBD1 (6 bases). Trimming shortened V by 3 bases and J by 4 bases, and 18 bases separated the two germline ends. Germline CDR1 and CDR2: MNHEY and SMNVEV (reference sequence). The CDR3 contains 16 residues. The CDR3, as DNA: TGTGCCAGCAGTTTCTGGACAGCGAACACCAGAGAGACCCAGTACTTC. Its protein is CASSFWTANTRETQYF.

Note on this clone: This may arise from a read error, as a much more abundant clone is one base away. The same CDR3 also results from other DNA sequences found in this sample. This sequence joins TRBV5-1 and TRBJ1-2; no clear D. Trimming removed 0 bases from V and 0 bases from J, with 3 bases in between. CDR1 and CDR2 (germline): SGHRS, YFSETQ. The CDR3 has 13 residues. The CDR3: CASSLDSNYGYTF. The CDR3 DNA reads TGCGCCAGCAGCTTGGACTCTAACTATGGCTACACCTTC.

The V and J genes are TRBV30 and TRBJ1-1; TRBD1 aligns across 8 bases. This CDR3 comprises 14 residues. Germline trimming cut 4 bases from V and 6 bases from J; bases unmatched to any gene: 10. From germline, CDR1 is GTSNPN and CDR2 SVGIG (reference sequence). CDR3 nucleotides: TGTGCCTGGAACATCGGACAGGGCATATCTGAAGCTTTCTTT. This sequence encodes CAWNIGQGISEAFF.